What follows are 24 T cell receptor beta chains derived from one specimen sequenced in a study of cytomegalovirus exposure and HLA in healthy donors. Researchers ran the PCR with 60 Vbeta and 13 Jbeta primers. The protocol was immunoSEQ multiplex PCR, while the TCRdb copy is restricted to in-frame clones and leaves out a portion. The sample yields approximately 150,000 clones, approximately 72% seen once. The sequencing input was PBMCs. These receptors were taken from a man aged 40-55 years in good health and CMV-seronegative.

The rearrangement links TRBV6-5 to TRBJ2-1; 10 bases match TRBD2. This CDR3 is 14 amino acids long. CDR1 is MNHEY and CDR2 is SVGAGI in the germline V gene. After removal of 2 bases from V and 9 bases from J, the junction contained 4 bases not matched to a gene. The CDR3 spells CASSYQRGGLEQFF. CDR3 nucleotides: TGTGCCAGCAGTTACCAGCGGGGGGGCCTTGAGCAGTTCTTC.

The rearrangement links TRBV10-3 to TRBJ2-2; the D gene is possibly TRBD2 (6 bases). In germline, CDR1 is ENHRY, CDR2 SYGVKD. CDR3 length: 16 amino acids. The V end was cut by 3 bases, the J end by 6 bases, with 17 bases between. The CDR3 region is CAISEGPGVFPGELFF. The CDR3 DNA reads TGTGCCATCAGTGAAGGCCCGGGGGTTTTCCCCGGGGAGCTGTTTTTT.

This clone was counted a single time. The CDR3 loop reads CASSLGREMNSPLHF. Written as DNA, the CDR3 is TGTGCCAGCAGCTTGGGAAGGGAGATGAATTCACCCCTCCACTTT. The V gene is TRBV5-4, the J gene TRBJ1-6; D unclear. CDR3 size: 15 residues. Germline assignment: CDR1 SGHNT and CDR2 YYREEE (reference sequence). Trimming removed 0 bases from V and 7 bases from J, with 11 bases in between. The full variable domain, with the rest looked up from reference TRBV5-4 and TRBJ1-6, is ETGVTQSPTHLIKTRGQQVTLRCSSQSGHNTVSWYQQALGQGPQFIFQYYREEENGRGNFPPRFSGLQFPNYSSELNVNALELDDSALYLCASSLGREMNSPLHFGNGTRLTVT.

This clone has a handful of counts. V and J are TRBV7-2 and TRBJ2-7; 11 bases match TRBD2. This CDR3 spans 16 amino acids. The V gene end was trimmed by 1 base and the J gene end by 4 bases; junction bases not matched to a gene: 6. The germline V gene has CDR1 SGHTA and CDR2 FQGNSA. This chain's CDR3 is CASSLVPLAGGYEQYF. CDR3 bases: TGTGCCAGCAGCTTAGTCCCCCTAGCGGGAGGTTACGAGCAGTACTTC.

V usage is TRBV11-2 and J usage is TRBJ1-1; D ambiguous. This CDR3 spans 13 amino acids. V was clipped by 5 bases and J by 3 bases, with 10 bases between them. CDR1 is SGHAT, CDR2 FQNNGV, per germline. CDR3 in DNA: TGTGCCAGCAGCCCTCCGGGGTACACTGAAGCTTTCTTT. Protein sequence: CASSPPGYTEAFF. The whole variable domain, filled in from reference TRBV11-2 and TRBJ1-1, reads EAGVAQSPRYKIIEKRQSVAFWCNPISGHATLYWYQQILGQGPKLLIQFQNNGVVDDSQLPKDRFSAERLKGVDSTLKIQPAKLEDSAVYLCASSPPGYTEAFFGQGTRLTVV.

V and J are TRBV27 and TRBJ1-1; no firm D call. The CDR3 runs to 13 residues. The germline V gene has CDR1 MNHEY and CDR2 SMNVEV (reference sequence). Trimming shortened V by 1 base and J by 4 bases, and 7 bases separated the two germline ends. The CDR3 DNA sequence: TGTGCCAGCAGTTTATGGGCTGGCACTGAAGCTTTCTTT. This encodes CASSLWAGTEAFF.

The chain links TRBV5-4 to TRBJ2-1, with TRBD1 matching 7 bases. There are 16 residues in the CDR3. The V and J ends lost 3 bases and 8 bases, in that order; junction bases with no gene match: 14. Germline V gene sequence: CDR1 SGHNT, CDR2 YYREEE (reference sequence). Here the CDR3 DNA reads TGTGCCAGCAGCTGGACCCCGAGACAGGGACGGGATGAGCAGTTCTTC. It yields the protein CASSWTPRQGRDEQFF.

The chain uses TRBV7-6 and TRBJ2-3, with TRBD2 matching 10 bases. Germline CDR1 SGHVS, CDR2 FNYEAQ. Unmatched junction bases numbered 13, after V lost 5 bases and J lost 5 bases. The CDR3 has 17 residues. CDR3 nucleotides: TGTGCCAGCAGCCCCCAAGGGCTAGCGGGAGAGATAGATACGCAGTATTTT. It translates to CASSPQGLAGEIDTQYF.

The J gene is TRBJ2-7, the V gene TRBV6-5; D possibly corresponds to TRBD2 (6 bases). The germline CDR1 and CDR2 sequences are MNHEY and SVGAGI. The CDR3 sequence is 14 residues long. V shed 0 bases and J shed 5 bases, with 11 bases lying between them. The CDR3 sequence is CASSYSPAGHEQYF. CDR3 nucleotide sequence: TGTGCCAGCAGTTACTCTCCGGCGGGGCACGAGCAGTACTTC.

The chain links TRBV7-9 to TRBJ1-4, with D unclear. CDR1 SEHNR and CDR2 FQNEAQ come from the germline V gene (reference sequence). The CDR3 runs to 13 residues. With 0 bases removed from V and 10 bases from J, the gap between germline ends came to 9 bases. Written as DNA, the CDR3 is TGTGCCAGCAGCTTAGCGGAGCTAGGAAAACTGTTTTTT. It encodes CASSLAELGKLFF.

The chain uses TRBV5-1 and TRBJ1-6; D is ambiguous. The CDR3 has 13 amino acids. The germline CDR1 and CDR2 sequences are SGHRS and YFSETQ. Trimming shortened V by 1 base and J by 5 bases, and 4 bases separated the two germline ends. Here the CDR3 reads CASSLSDNSPLHF. For the CDR3, the DNA is TGCGCCAGCAGCTTGTCGGATAATTCACCCCTCCACTTT. Complete variable domain (other parts from reference TRBV5-1 and TRBJ1-6): KAGVTQTPRYLIKTRGQQVTLSCSPISGHRSVSWYQQTPGQGLQFLFEYFSETQRNKGNFPGRFSGRQFSNSRSEMNVSTLELGDSALYLCASSLSDNSPLHFGNGTRLTVT.

The chain links TRBV2 to TRBJ2-7; 9 bases map to TRBD2. V dropped 2 bases and J dropped 0; count of bases not matched to a gene: 8. Germline V gene lookup returns CDR1 SNHLY and CDR2 FYNNEI. The length of the CDR3 is 17 residues. CDR3 residues: CASSERLAGFLSYEQYF. The CDR3 DNA reads TGTGCCAGCAGTGAACGTCTAGCGGGGTTCCTCTCCTACGAGCAGTACTTC.

Comment on this clone: At one end, the junction sequence differs from germline, possibly due to a read error. This sequence joins TRBV6-1 and TRBJ1-3; 9 bases match TRBD1. Germline V gene lookup returns CDR1 MNHNS and CDR2 SASEGT. This CDR3 is built from 14 residues. The CDR3 DNA sequence: TGTGCCAGCGCTGACAGGGGGGGAGGAAATACCATATATTTT. Translating gives CASADRGGGNTIYF.

The rearrangement uses TRBV23-1 and TRBJ1-1; D gene uncertain. TRBV23-1 is sorted into the ORF group, with uncertain function. The CDR3 has 14 residues. V dropped 3 bases and J dropped 1 base, with 9 bases sitting between them. CDR3 amino acids: CASSQALRNTEAFF. The CDR3 DNA sequence: TGCGCCAGCAGTCAGGCTCTCCGGAACACTGAAGCTTTCTTT.

This clone was observed a handful of times. CDR3 bases: TGTGCCAGCAGCTTGGTTCGGGATCCTAGCAATGAGCAGTTCTTC. This translates into CASSLVRDPSNEQFF. The chain recombines TRBV5-4 with TRBJ2-1; a possible D gene is TRBD2 (5 bases). From germline, CDR1 is SGHNT and CDR2 YYREEE (reference sequence). The V end was cut by 0 bases, the J end by 6 bases, with 13 bases between. CDR3 length: 15 amino acids.

This sequence joins TRBV7-8 and TRBJ2-1, with a weak D call TRBD1 (6 bases). V lost 2 bases and J 5 bases, leaving 16 bases between the germline ends. Germline V lookup: CDR1 SGHVS, CDR2 FQNEAQ. CDR3 size: 16 residues. CDR3 loop: CASSLSPGVADNEQFF. The CDR3 coding sequence is TGTGCCAGCAGCTTATCCCCAGGGGTTGCGGACAATGAGCAGTTCTTC.

V usage is TRBV11-3 and J usage is TRBJ2-7, with TRBD2 matching 8 bases. The CDR3 is 13 residues long. J was trimmed by 4 bases and V by 6 bases; bases with no gene match: 5. Germline V gene data show CDR1 as SGHNT and CDR2 as YENEEA. CDR3 in DNA: TGTGCCAGCAGGCGGGGGGCAGGTTACGAGCAGTACTTC. The encoded protein is CASRRGAGYEQYF.

This clone was seen once. V usage is TRBV5-4 and J usage is TRBJ1-1; no clear D. The CDR3 length is 13 residues. Germline CDR1 SGHNT, CDR2 YYREEE (reference sequence). V lost 4 bases to trimming and J lost 4 bases, with 11 bases between them. The CDR3 here is CASSPRGVTEAFF. The CDR3 DNA is TGTGCCAGCAGCCCCCGCGGGGTCACTGAAGCTTTCTTT.

CDR3 DNA sequence: TGTGCCAGCAGCGATTCGGGAGTCGGTGAAGCTTTCTTT. Its protein is CASSDSGVGEAFF. This chain joins TRBV7-8 and TRBJ1-1; D gene uncertain. This CDR3 region has 13 residues. Germline V CDR1 and CDR2: SGHVS, FQNEAQ. V was trimmed by 5 bases and J by 7 bases, leaving 14 bases between them.

This rearrangement joins TRBV5-1 to TRBJ1-4; no firm D call. Germline assignment: CDR1 SGHRS and CDR2 YFSETQ. This CDR3 is built from 14 residues. With 4 bases removed from V and 3 bases from J, the gap between germline ends came to 10 bases. CDR3 sequence (DNA): TGCGCCAGCAGCCTCTGGGGAGCTAATGAAAAACTGTTTTTT. Translating gives CASSLWGANEKLFF.

The CDR3 region has the DNA TGTGCCATCAGGCGCGACTTATCCACAGGGGAGCAGTACTTC. Amino acids: CAIRRDLSTGEQYF. The rearrangement uses TRBV10-3 and TRBJ2-7, with D perhaps TRBD1 (6 bases). CDR1 is ENHRY, CDR2 SYGVKD, per germline. CDR3 length equals 14 residues. V lost 6 bases, J lost 7 bases, and 19 bases lay in between.

The chain recombines TRBV5-6 with TRBJ2-3, with a possible D match to TRBD2 (5 bases). The V gene's germline CDR1 is SGHDT and CDR2 YYEEEE. V lost 0 bases, J lost 3 bases, and 14 bases lay in between. The CDR3 loop spans 16 amino acids. The chain's CDR3 is CASSLGRAGTTDTQYF. The DNA of the CDR3 is TGTGCCAGCAGCTTGGGGCGGGCAGGAACTACAGATACGCAGTATTTT. Full variable domain (rest looked up from reference TRBV5-6 and TRBJ2-3): DAGVTQSPTHLIKTRGQQVTLRCSPKSGHDTVSWYQQALGQGPQFIFQYYEEEERQRGNFPDRFSGHQFPNYSSELNVNALLLGDSALYLCASSLGRAGTTDTQYFGPGTRLTVL.

The V and J genes are TRBV7-2 and TRBJ2-3; TRBD2 matches at 8 bases. Trimming cost V 1 base and J 6 bases; bases outside gene matches: 9. The CDR3 runs to 16 residues. Germline CDR1 reads SGHTA; CDR2 reads FQGNSA. The CDR3 DNA sequence: TGTGCCAGCAGCTTAGTCGGGAGGGCCCTCGCGGATACGCAGTATTTT. It yields the protein CASSLVGRALADTQYF.

This clone came up once. The V gene is TRBV6-4, the J gene TRBJ1-6; D uncertain. V was clipped by 6 bases and J by 10 bases, with 10 bases between them. CDR3 size: 12 residues. Per the germline V gene, CDR1 is MRHNA and CDR2 is SNTAGT. The CDR3 sequence is CASREIGSPLHF. The CDR3 DNA reads as TGTGCCAGCAGGGAGATCGGCTCACCCCTCCACTTT.